The 29 T cell receptor beta chains given below trace back to one sample, sequenced in a study of cytomegalovirus exposure and HLA in healthy donors. 60 Vbeta and 13 Jbeta primers were used in PCR. Using immunoSEQ multiplex PCR, the repertoire was profiled, and TCRdb retains in-frame clones only, with some absent. The table has 130,000 or so clones, around 90% seen once; the top ten hold 0.5% to 0.65%. The sample comprised PBMCs. The source is a woman in her forties in good health and CMV-seronegative.

The chain carries TRBV27 and TRBJ2-3; 8 bases align to TRBD1. The CDR3 loop spans 15 amino acids. Germline V gives CDR1 MNHEY, CDR2 SMNVEV (reference sequence). J lost 0 bases, V lost 5 bases, and 4 bases had no gene match. As DNA, the CDR3 is TGTGCCAGCAGTCCGCGGACAGGGAGCACAGATACGCAGTATTTT. Its protein is CASSPRTGSTDTQYF.

This clone is a singleton in its sample. V gene TRBV23-1 combines with J gene TRBJ2-1; a weak D match, TRBD1 (7 bases). TRBV23-1 is filed as an ORF, its function uncertain. V gave up 6 bases and J gave up 8 bases, with 20 bases separating them. This CDR3 contains 15 residues. In DNA, the CDR3 is TGCGCCAGCAGCCCGGGACAGAGCTCTAGCGATGAGCAGTTCTTC. Its protein product is CASSPGQSSSDEQFF.

This sequence joins TRBV11-2 and TRBJ1-4; no definite D call. Germline values: CDR1 SGHAT, CDR2 FQNNGV. The CDR3 length is 14 residues. V was cut by 5 bases and J by 6 bases, with 13 bases left in between. This CDR3 is CASSRTEGYEKLFF. CDR3 sequence (DNA): TGTGCCAGCAGCCGGACGGAGGGTTATGAAAAACTGTTTTTT.

V and J are TRBV7-8 and TRBJ1-1; tentatively, D is TRBD1 (6 bases). V dropped 7 bases and J dropped 3 bases, with 6 bases sitting between them. Germline-derived CDR1 and CDR2 are SGHVS and FQNEAQ. CDR3 size: 11 residues. CDR3 sequence reads: CASTGDTEAFF. CDR3 in DNA: TGTGCCAGCACAGGGGACACTGAAGCTTTCTTT.

J is TRBJ2-1 and V is TRBV9; 11 positions match TRBD2. The CDR3 extends over 17 amino acids. Trimming cost V 3 bases and J 1 base; bases outside gene matches: 6. The germline CDR1 and CDR2 sequences are SGDLS and YYNGEE. CDR3 in amino acids: CASSATSGSLSYNEQFF. CDR3 sequence (DNA): TGTGCCAGCAGCGCCACTAGCGGGAGTCTGTCCTACAATGAGCAGTTCTTC.

V is TRBV27 and J is TRBJ2-3; 7 nucleotides match TRBD2. The CDR3 is 17 amino acids. Losses at the gene ends were 8 bases for V and 4 bases for J; bases not matched to a gene: 18. The germline gives CDR1 MNHEY, CDR2 SMNVEV (reference sequence). The CDR3 nucleotides are TGTGCCAGCGGGAGGGAGGCCAGCGGCCTTCGGGCAGATACGCAGTATTTT. It encodes CASGREASGLRADTQYF.

This sequence joins TRBV2 and TRBJ2-7; 7 bases line up with TRBD1. The germline gives CDR1 SNHLY, CDR2 FYNNEI. The CDR3 is 10 residues long. CDR3 in amino acids: CALGQAEQYF. The CDR3, as DNA: TGTGCTCTCGGACAGGCCGAGCAGTACTTC.

The chain combines TRBV2 with TRBJ2-7, with TRBD2 as a possible D gene (7 bases). This CDR3 comprises 15 residues. The V and J ends lost 7 bases and 3 bases respectively, with 19 bases between them. Germline V CDR1 and CDR2: SNHLY, FYNNEI. CDR3 amino acids: CASKKGGWEGYEQYF. CDR3 bases: TGTGCCAGCAAAAAAGGGGGGTGGGAGGGCTACGAGCAGTACTTC.

The chain employs TRBV29-1 and TRBJ1-1; 10 bases fit TRBD1. The length of the CDR3 is 13 residues. In germline, CDR1 is SQVTM, CDR2 ANQGSEA. V lost 6 bases, J lost 7 bases, and 8 bases stayed unmatched. CDR3 region: CSVADRGFLEAFF. CDR3 coding DNA: TGCAGCGTCGCGGACAGGGGGTTCCTTGAAGCTTTCTTT.

This chain links TRBV6-5 with TRBJ2-7; D is possibly TRBD1 (5 bases). V lost 6 bases to trimming and J lost 7 bases, with 16 bases between them. CDR3 length: 13 amino acids. Germline assignment: CDR1 MNHEY and CDR2 SVGAGI. DNA of the CDR3: TGTGCCAGCAGACCCAAAAATTCAGGGGAGCAGTACTTC. It specifies CASRPKNSGEQYF.

This clone came up once. The chain is built from TRBV6-1 and TRBJ1-4; D call uncertain. CDR3 size: 13 residues. With 5 bases removed from V and 3 bases from J, the gap between germline ends came to 7 bases. CDR1 and CDR2 from the germline V gene are MNHNS and SASEGT. CDR3 nucleotide sequence: TGTGCCAGCAGTCGGGTGGCTAATGAAAAACTGTTTTTT. Residues: CASSRVANEKLFF.

Points on this clone: Other DNA sequences from this sample encode an identical CDR3 as well. The V and J genes are TRBV5-1 and TRBJ1-2; 7 nucleotides align to TRBD1. This CDR3 has 20 amino acids. CDR1 SGHRS and CDR2 YFSETQ come from the germline V gene. V was pared by 1 base and J by 8 bases, with 26 bases of the junction left unmatched. The CDR3 protein is CASSLLSVHVPGTASYGYTF. In DNA form, the CDR3 reads TGCGCCAGCAGCTTGTTGAGTGTACACGTCCCCGGGACAGCTAGCTACGGCTACACCTTC.

The chain uses TRBV2 and TRBJ1-1, with D perhaps matching TRBD1 (5 bases). The germline V gene has CDR1 SNHLY and CDR2 FYNNEI. The CDR3 length is 12 residues. Trimming removed 8 bases from V and 0 bases from J, with 7 bases in between. CDR3 residues: CASDRMNTEAFF. The DNA of the CDR3 is TGTGCCAGCGACAGAATGAACACTGAAGCTTTCTTT.

V and J are TRBV5-6 and TRBJ2-1, with 9 nucleotides matching TRBD1. CDR1 is SGHDT and CDR2 is YYEEEE in the germline V gene. The CDR3 spans 15 residues. V lost 4 bases and J lost 6; bases outside the gene matches: 8. The CDR3: CASSPVGTGINEQFF. The CDR3 DNA follows: TGTGCCAGCAGCCCAGTAGGGACAGGGATCAATGAGCAGTTCTTC.

This chain joins TRBV11-3 and TRBJ2-1, with 9 bases aligning to TRBD2. The V and J ends lost 4 bases and 6 bases, in that order; junction bases with no gene match: 7. The V gene's germline CDR1 is SGHNT and CDR2 YENEEA. The CDR3 runs 15 residues. The CDR3 bases are TGTGCCAGCAGCTCCATTAGCGGGGGCATCAATGAGCAGTTCTTC. Residues: CASSSISGGINEQFF.

The genes are TRBV7-9 and TRBJ1-3, with D maybe TRBD1 (6 bases). CDR3 length: 15 amino acids. Germline CDR1 SEHNR, CDR2 FQNEAQ (reference sequence). Trimming shortened V by 7 bases and J by 2 bases, and 15 bases separated the two germline ends. DNA of the CDR3: TGTGCCAGCAAACCCAGACAGGATCCTGGAAACACCATATATTTT. It translates to CASKPRQDPGNTIYF.

V usage is TRBV6-6 and J usage is TRBJ2-7, with a weak D call TRBD2 (7 bases). V lost 7 bases and J lost 4, with 17 bases in between. The length of the CDR3 is 14 residues. In germline, CDR1 is MNHNY, CDR2 SVGAGI (reference sequence). The CDR3 is CASTLGGGGYEQYF. The CDR3 nucleotides read TGTGCCAGCACTCTGGGGGGGGGCGGATACGAGCAGTACTTC.

This chain links TRBV28 with TRBJ2-2, with 11 nucleotides matching TRBD2. The CDR3 runs 19 residues. V lost 6 bases, J lost 0 bases, and 12 bases stayed unmatched. CDR1 and CDR2 from the germline V gene are MDHEN and SYDVKM. CDR3 residues: CASSTNLAGGFPNTGELFF. The CDR3 DNA sequence: TGTGCCAGCAGCACAAACCTAGCGGGGGGCTTCCCGAACACCGGGGAGCTGTTTTTT.

The rearrangement uses TRBV2 and TRBJ2-1; D is perhaps TRBD2 (5 bases). The CDR3 covers 16 residues. From germline, CDR1 is SNHLY and CDR2 FYNNEI. With 4 bases removed from V and 1 base from J, the gap between germline ends came to 14 bases. The CDR3 loop is CASSASFRLSYNEQFF. The DNA of the CDR3 is TGTGCCAGCAGTGCCTCTTTTCGACTATCCTACAATGAGCAGTTCTTC.

This clone was picked up a small number of times. The V gene is TRBV2, the J gene TRBJ1-4; 7 nucleotides agree with TRBD1. The trim removed 7 bases at V and 7 bases at J, leaving 6 bases unmatched. The CDR3 loop spans 13 amino acids. Germline loops: CDR1 SNHLY, CDR2 FYNNEI. The DNA for the CDR3 is TGTGCCAGCAACCGACAGGGCGCTGAAAAACTGTTTTTT. The encoded protein is CASNRQGAEKLFF. The complete variable domain, with remaining parts taken from reference TRBV2 and TRBJ1-4, reads EPEVTQTPSHQVTQMGQEVILRCVPISNHLYFYWYRQILGQKVEFLVSFYNNEISEKSEIFDDQFSVERPDGSNFTLKIRSTKLEDSAMYFCASNRQGAEKLFFGSGTQLSVL.

This clone was seen only a few times. CDR3 sequence: CASSPERGTGYGYTF. CDR3 nucleotide sequence: TGTGCCAGCAGCCCGGAGAGGGGGACAGGGTATGGCTACACCTTC. The chain recombines TRBV5-6 with TRBJ1-2; the match to TRBD1 covers 9 bases. The CDR3 totals 15 residues. J was trimmed by 5 bases and V by 4 bases; bases with no gene match: 9. Germline V gene sequence: CDR1 SGHDT, CDR2 YYEEEE.

The chain joins TRBV5-1 to TRBJ1-3, with D possibly matching TRBD1 (5 bases). Germline lookup yields CDR1 SGHRS and CDR2 YFSETQ. The V end lost 2 bases, the J end lost 0 bases, and 9 bases lay between the germline ends. This CDR3 has 15 amino acids. The CDR3 is CASSLWGGSGNTIYF. The CDR3 nucleotides are TGCGCCAGCAGCTTATGGGGGGGCTCTGGAAACACCATATATTTT.

This chain connects TRBV27 to TRBJ1-2; D is perhaps TRBD1 (6 bases). The CDR3 runs 15 residues. Germline V CDR1 and CDR2: MNHEY, SMNVEV (reference sequence). The V end was cut by 2 bases, the J end by 4 bases, with 14 bases between. For the CDR3, the DNA is TGTGCCAGCAGTTTAATTAGGGGGGGTAGCTATGGCTACACCTTC. Protein product: CASSLIRGGSYGYTF.

The table lists this clone with a count of one. The V call is TRBV5-4, the J call TRBJ2-5; the match to TRBD2 covers 9 bases. TRBJ2-7 explains the end of the DNA better; the J call may be wrong. CDR3 length: 15 amino acids. Germline V gene lookup returns CDR1 SGHNT and CDR2 YYREEE (reference sequence). The CDR3 coding sequence is TGTGCCAGCAGCTTTCTAGCGGGAAGCTCCTACGAGCAGTACTTC. It specifies CASSFLAGSSYEQYF.

The CDR3 nucleotides are TGTGCCAGCAGCTGGGCGCCTAGCACAGATACGCAGTATTTT. Protein: CASSWAPSTDTQYF. The chain uses TRBV5-6 and TRBJ2-3, with D unresolved. Between the trimmed V and J ends, which lost 3 bases and 0 bases, there was a span of 8 bases. Germline lookup yields CDR1 SGHDT and CDR2 YYEEEE. The CDR3 has 14 residues. The entire variable domain, with the rest obtained from reference TRBV5-6 and TRBJ2-3, is as follows: DAGVTQSPTHLIKTRGQQVTLRCSPKSGHDTVSWYQQALGQGPQFIFQYYEEEERQRGNFPDRFSGHQFPNYSSELNVNALLLGDSALYLCASSWAPSTDTQYFGPGTRLTVL.

The chain employs TRBV28 and TRBJ1-2; 7 nucleotides align to TRBD1. Trimming removed 1 base from V and 1 base from J; junction bases left unmatched: 3. Germline CDR1 reads MDHEN; CDR2 reads SYDVKM. The CDR3 extends over 15 amino acids. This CDR3 is CASSLFTGVNYGYTF. The CDR3 DNA reads TGTGCCAGCAGTTTATTTACAGGGGTTAACTATGGCTACACCTTC.

The chain carries TRBV29-1 and TRBJ2-1; TRBD2 is a possible D gene (6 bases). V was pared by 7 bases and J by 1 base, with 14 bases between. Germline CDR1 SQVTM, CDR2 ANQGSEA. This CDR3 comprises 14 residues. The CDR3 loop reads CSAGPRGSYNEQFF. DNA of the CDR3: TGCAGCGCCGGACCCCGGGGGTCCTACAATGAGCAGTTCTTC.

The rearrangement joins TRBV19 to TRBJ2-5; TRBD2 aligns across 9 bases. The J call is doubtful: the DNA matches TRBJ2-7 better. Germline V gives CDR1 LNHDA, CDR2 SQIVND (reference sequence). The length of the CDR3 is 14 residues. The CDR3: CASSLAGRSYEQYF. CDR3 bases: TGTGCCAGTAGTCTAGCGGGAAGATCCTACGAGCAGTACTTC.

J is TRBJ2-3 and V is TRBV5-4; D unclear. Germline loops: CDR1 SGHNT, CDR2 YYREEE (reference sequence). CDR3 size: 14 residues. The germline V and J ends were trimmed by 3 bases and 0 bases, with 8 bases remaining between them. CDR3 DNA sequence: TGTGCCAGCAGCTCTTCGACTAGCACAGATACGCAGTATTTT. Translation gives CASSSSTSTDTQYF.